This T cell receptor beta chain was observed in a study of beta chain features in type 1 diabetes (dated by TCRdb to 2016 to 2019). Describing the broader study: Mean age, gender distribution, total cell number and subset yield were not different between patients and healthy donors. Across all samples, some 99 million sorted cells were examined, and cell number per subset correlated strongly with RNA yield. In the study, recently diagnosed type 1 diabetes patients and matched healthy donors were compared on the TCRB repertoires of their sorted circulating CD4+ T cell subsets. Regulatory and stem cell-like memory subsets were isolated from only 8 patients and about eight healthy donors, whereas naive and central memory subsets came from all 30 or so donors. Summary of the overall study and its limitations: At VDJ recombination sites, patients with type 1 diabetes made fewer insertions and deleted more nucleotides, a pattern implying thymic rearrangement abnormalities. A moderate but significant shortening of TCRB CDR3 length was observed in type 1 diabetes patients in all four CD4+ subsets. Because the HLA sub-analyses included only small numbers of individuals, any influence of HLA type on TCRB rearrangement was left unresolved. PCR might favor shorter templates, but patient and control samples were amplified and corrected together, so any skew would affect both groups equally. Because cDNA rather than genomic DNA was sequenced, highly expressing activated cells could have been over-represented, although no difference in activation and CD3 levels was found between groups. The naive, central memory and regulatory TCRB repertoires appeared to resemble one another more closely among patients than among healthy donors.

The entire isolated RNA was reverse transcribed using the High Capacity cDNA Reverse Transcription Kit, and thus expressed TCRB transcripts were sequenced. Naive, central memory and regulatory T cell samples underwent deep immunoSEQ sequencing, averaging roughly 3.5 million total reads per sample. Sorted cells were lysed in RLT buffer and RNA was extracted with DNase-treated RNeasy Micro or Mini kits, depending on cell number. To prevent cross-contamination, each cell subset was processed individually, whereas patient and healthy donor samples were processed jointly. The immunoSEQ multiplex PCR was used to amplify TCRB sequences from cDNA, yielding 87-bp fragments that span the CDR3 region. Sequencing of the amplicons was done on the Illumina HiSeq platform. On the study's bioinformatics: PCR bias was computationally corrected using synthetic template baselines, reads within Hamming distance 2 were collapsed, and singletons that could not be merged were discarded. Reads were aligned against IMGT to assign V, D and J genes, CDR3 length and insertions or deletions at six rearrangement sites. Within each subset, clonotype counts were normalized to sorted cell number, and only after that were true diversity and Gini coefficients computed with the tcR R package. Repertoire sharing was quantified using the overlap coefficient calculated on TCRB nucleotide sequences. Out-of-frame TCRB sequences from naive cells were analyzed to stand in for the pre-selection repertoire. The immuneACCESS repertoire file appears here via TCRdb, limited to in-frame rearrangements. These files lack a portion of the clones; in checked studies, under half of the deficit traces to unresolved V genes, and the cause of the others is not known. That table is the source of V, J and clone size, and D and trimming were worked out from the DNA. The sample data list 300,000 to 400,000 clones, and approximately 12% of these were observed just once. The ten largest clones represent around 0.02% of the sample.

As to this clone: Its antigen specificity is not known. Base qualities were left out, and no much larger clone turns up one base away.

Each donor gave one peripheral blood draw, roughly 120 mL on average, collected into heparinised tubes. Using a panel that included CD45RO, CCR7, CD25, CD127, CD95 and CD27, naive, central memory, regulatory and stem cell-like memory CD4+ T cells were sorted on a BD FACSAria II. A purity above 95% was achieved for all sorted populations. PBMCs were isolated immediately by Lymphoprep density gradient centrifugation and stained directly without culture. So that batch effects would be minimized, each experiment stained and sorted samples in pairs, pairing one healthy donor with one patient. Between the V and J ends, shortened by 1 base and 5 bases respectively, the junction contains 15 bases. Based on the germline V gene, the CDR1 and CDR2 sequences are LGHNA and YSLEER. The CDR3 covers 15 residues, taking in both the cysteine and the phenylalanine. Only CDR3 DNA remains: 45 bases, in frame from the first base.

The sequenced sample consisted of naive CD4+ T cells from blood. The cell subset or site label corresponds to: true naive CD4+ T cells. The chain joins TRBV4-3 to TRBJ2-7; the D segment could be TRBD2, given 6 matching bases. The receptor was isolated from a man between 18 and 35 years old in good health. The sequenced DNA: TGCGCCAGCAGCCAAGGCCCAGGGACTCGGGACGAGCAGTACTTC. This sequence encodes CASSQGPGTRDEQYF.